These T cell receptor beta chains were read from a single sample in a study of T cells in narcolepsy. Sequencing used immunoSEQ multiplex PCR; TCRdb keeps in-frame clones, though not all of them. The table lists 25,000 to 35,000 clones, roughly 83% of them singletons. What was sequenced was CD45RA- memory CD4+ T cells from PBMCs. The receptors derive from a human donor with narcolepsy. Each CDR3 is given with its conserved first and last residue. The D gene is left open where the match is weak. The size of a clone is reported for some rows only, either as once, few or many, or as a class for expanded clones.

.	.	TRBV5-1	TRBJ2-2	CASSVQGQNTGELFF	TGCGCCAGCAGCGTCCAGGGGCAGAACACCGGGGAGCTGTTTTTT
few	TRBD2	TRBV5-1	TRBJ2-5	CASSQGTSGAETQYF	TGCGCCAGCAGCCAGGGCACTAGCGGCGCGGAGACCCAGTACTTC
.	TRBD1	TRBV30	TRBJ2-6	CAWRRDRARPGANVLTF	TGTGCCTGGCGCCGGGACAGGGCACGTCCTGGGGCCAACGTCCTGACTTTC
once	.	TRBV27	TRBJ1-5	CASSLLGGGSNQPQHF	TGTGCCAGCAGTTTATTGGGGGGTGGAAGCAATCAGCCCCAGCATTTT
.	.	TRBV5-6	TRBJ2-2	CASSFGLADTGELFF	TGTGCCAGCAGCTTTGGGTTAGCGGACACCGGGGAGCTGTTTTTT
few	.	TRBV5-6	TRBJ1-5	CASSSQGEAQPQHF	TGTGCCAGCAGCTCACAGGGCGAGGCTCAGCCCCAGCATTTT
few	.	TRBV6-1	TRBJ1-5	CASSEGNQPQHF	TGTGCCAGCAGTGAGGGGAATCAGCCCCAGCATTTT
.	.	TRBV5-4	TRBJ2-1	CASSSTRGDEQFF	TGTGCCAGCAGCTCGACCCGAGGCGATGAGCAGTTCTTC
.	.	TRBV25-1	TRBJ2-1	CASSVTRFRYEQFF	TGTGCCAGCAGTGTAACGAGATTTAGATATGAGCAGTTCTTC
.	.	TRBV4-3	TRBJ1-2	CASSQDLSFEGYGYTF	TGCGCCAGCAGCCAAGATTTAAGTTTCGAGGGCTATGGCTACACCTTC
once	TRBD2	TRBV10-3	TRBJ2-7	CATHSGRADEQYF	TGTGCCACCCATAGCGGGAGGGCCGACGAGCAGTACTTC
.	TRBD1	TRBV12-5	TRBJ2-1	CASGPPGQGRNEQFF	TGTGCTAGTGGCCCACCCGGACAGGGGCGCAATGAGCAGTTCTTC
few	.	TRBV15	TRBJ2-5	CATSRPGVKETQYF	TGTGCCACCAGCAGACCAGGGGTGAAAGAGACCCAGTACTTC
.	.	TRBV9	TRBJ2-3	CASSVASSSDTQYF	TGTGCCAGCAGCGTAGCAAGCTCCTCAGATACGCAGTATTTT
.	TRBD1	TRBV19	TRBJ1-2	CASSPRPTGEIYGYTF	TGTGCCAGTAGTCCACGCCCGACAGGGGAGATCTATGGCTACACCTTC
.	TRBD1	TRBV19	TRBJ1-1	CASTGLRGGNTEAFF	TGTGCCAGTACTGGGCTCAGGGGGGGGAACACTGAAGCTTTCTTT
.	TRBD1	TRBV7-3	TRBJ2-1	CASSLIPDRVGSYNEQFF	TGTGCCAGCAGCTTAATCCCAGACAGGGTCGGGTCCTACAATGAGCAGTTCTTC
.	.	TRBV7-2	TRBJ2-2	CASSLVGLRSTGELFF	TGTGCCAGCAGCTTAGTGGGCCTACGTAGCACCGGGGAGCTGTTTTTT
.	TRBD1	TRBV5-4	TRBJ2-3	CASSSSGQADTQYF	TGTGCCAGCAGCTCATCAGGACAGGCAGATACGCAGTATTTT
.	.	TRBV29-1	TRBJ2-7	CSVELGRVGYEQYF	TGCAGCGTTGAGCTAGGTAGGGTCGGTTACGAGCAGTACTTC
.	.	TRBV6-4	TRBJ1-2	CASSDGRPIRFYGYTF	TGTGCCAGCAGTGACGGCCGACCCATCCGTTTCTATGGCTACACCTTC
few	.	TRBV11-3	TRBJ1-5	CASSLSQGNQPQHF	TGTGCCAGCAGTCTTAGTCAGGGCAATCAGCCCCAGCATTTT
.	.	TRBV9	TRBJ2-1	CASSLASNEQFF	TGTGCCAGCAGCCTTGCTAGCAATGAGCAGTTCTTC
few	TRBD2	TRBV27	TRBJ2-7	CASRASGSLYEQYF	TGTGCCAGCAGGGCTAGCGGGAGTCTCTACGAGCAGTACTTC
once	TRBD1	TRBV7-9	TRBJ2-5	CASSSRFDRGSKETQYF	TGTGCCAGCAGCTCGCGCTTCGACAGGGGGTCTAAAGAGACCCAGTACTTC
.	.	TRBV4-1	TRBJ2-7	CASSQVGGTGEQYF	TGCGCCAGCAGCCAAGTCGGGGGCACTGGCGAGCAGTACTTC
once	TRBD1	TRBV27	TRBJ2-1	CASSSGGAWNEQFF	TGTGCCAGCAGTTCAGGGGGCGCTTGGAATGAGCAGTTCTTC
.	TRBD1	TRBV6-1	TRBJ1-5	CASQTGGNQPQHF	TGTGCCAGTCAGACAGGGGGCAATCAGCCCCAGCATTTT
.	TRBD1	TRBV6-5	TRBJ1-1	CASRDRGWNTEAFF	TGTGCCAGCAGGGACAGGGGTTGGAACACTGAAGCTTTCTTT
few	TRBD2	TRBV2	TRBJ2-5	CASPASGSRETQYF	TGTGCCAGCCCCGCTAGCGGGAGTCGAGAGACCCAGTACTTC
.	TRBD2	TRBV7-9	TRBJ2-1	CASSLFGLAGVHEQFF	TGTGCCAGCAGCTTATTCGGACTAGCGGGAGTACATGAGCAGTTCTTC
.	TRBD2	TRBV5-1	TRBJ2-7	CASSPGTSGFTGGSREQYF	TGCGCCAGCAGCCCTGGGACTAGCGGGTTTACGGGAGGGTCCCGCGAGCAGTACTTC
.	TRBD1	TRBV27	TRBJ1-2	CASSPNEGQGAYGYTF	TGTGCCAGCAGTCCGAACGAGGGACAGGGGGCTTATGGCTACACCTTC
once	.	TRBV13	TRBJ2-3	CASSFSGNFRTDTQYF	TGTGCCAGCAGCTTTAGCGGCAACTTCCGGACAGATACGCAGTATTTT
.	TRBD1	TRBV19	TRBJ1-5	CASSTTGGTDQPQHF	TGTGCCAGTAGTACGACAGGGGGTACGGATCAGCCCCAGCATTTT
.	.	TRBV21-1	TRBJ1-5	CASSNESKSEPQHF	TGTGCCAGCAGCAATGAGTCTAAAAGCGAGCCCCAGCATTTT
.	.	TRBV4-1	TRBJ2-2	CASSQQDLLQSGELFF	TGCGCCAGCAGCCAACAGGACTTATTACAAAGCGGGGAGCTGTTTTTT
.	.	TRBV10-1	TRBJ2-3	CASRPPSGGSLRTDTQYF	TGCGCCAGCAGACCCCCCAGTGGGGGGAGTCTCCGCACAGATACGCAGTATTTT
.	.	TRBV6-5	TRBJ2-3	CASSQPRDTQYF	TGTGCCAGCAGCCAGCCCCGGGATACGCAGTATTTT
.	.	TRBV11-1	TRBJ2-1	CASSSWASVYNEQFF	TGTGCCAGCAGTTCTTGGGCTAGCGTATACAATGAGCAGTTCTTC
few	.	TRBV14	TRBJ1-5	CASTTLRGGGGQPQHF	TGTGCCAGCACCACATTGAGGGGGGGCGGGGGTCAGCCCCAGCATTTT
.	.	TRBV11-2	TRBJ1-3	CASSPLYSGNTIYF	TGTGCCAGCAGCCCTCTGTACTCTGGAAACACCATATATTTT
.	.	TRBV7-2	TRBJ2-2	CASSLADPQYGELFF	TGTGCCAGCAGCTTAGCGGACCCCCAATACGGGGAGCTGTTTTTT
.	.	TRBV7-6	TRBJ2-1	CASSLQYGYNEQFF	TGTGCCAGCAGCCTCCAGTACGGGTACAATGAGCAGTTCTTC
.	.	TRBV6-5	TRBJ2-6	CASSYGTSGANVLTF	TGTGCCAGCAGTTACGGAACCTCTGGGGCCAACGTCCTGACTTTC
.	.	TRBV9	TRBJ2-3	CATSLRPTDTQYF	TGTGCCACGTCTCTAAGGCCAACAGATACGCAGTATTTT